These 14 T cell receptor beta chains share one sample of origin, sequenced in a study of T cell responses to AZD1222 COVID-19 vaccine. Generated by immunoSEQ multiplex PCR, the TCRdb table keeps only in-frame clones and is missing some. The table records about 100,000 clones, about 95% of them present only once. The sample here was peripheral blood, taken on day 0 of AZD1222 vaccination. These receptors all stem from an adult in good health.

The chain combines TRBV19 with TRBJ1-5, with 9 bases aligning to TRBD1. The CDR3 runs 13 residues. The ends lost 11 bases at V and 5 bases at J; junction bases unmatched: 7. Germline V CDR1 and CDR2: LNHDA, SQIVND (reference sequence). This CDR3 is CAGGTGRDQPQHF. The CDR3 region has the DNA TGTGCCGGGGGGACAGGGAGGGATCAGCCCCAGCATTTT.

The J gene is TRBJ1-5, the V gene TRBV6-5; D may be TRBD1 (6 bases). The CDR3 has 15 residues. Germline-derived CDR1 and CDR2 are MNHEY and SVGAGI. The V and J ends lost 7 bases and 6 bases respectively, with 19 bases between them. CDR3: CASTPTGFGFQPQHF. The DNA for the CDR3 is TGTGCCAGCACCCCCACAGGGTTCGGTTTTCAGCCCCAGCATTTT.

CDR3 protein: CASSYSGPPTGELFF. In DNA form, the CDR3 reads TGTGCCAGCAGTTACTCCGGACCACCTACCGGGGAGCTGTTTTTT. The chain employs TRBV6-2 or TRBV6-3 and TRBJ2-2; D remains ambiguous. This CDR3 comprises 15 residues. V lost 0 bases and J 5 bases, leaving 10 bases between the germline ends. From germline, CDR1 is MNHEY and CDR2 SVGEGT.

The V gene is TRBV7-9, the J gene TRBJ2-1; no clear D. The CDR3 is 11 amino acids. The V and J ends lost 2 bases and 14 bases respectively, with 10 bases between them. CDR1 and CDR2 from the germline V gene are SEHNR and FQNEAQ (reference sequence). The CDR3 DNA follows: TGTGCCAGCAGCTTAATCCAGGAGAAGTTCTTC. It is translated as CASSLIQEKFF.

The chain couples TRBV4-3 to TRBJ2-7; D gene ambiguous. Trimming cost V 0 bases and J 6 bases, with 12 bases left between them. The CDR3 extends over 14 amino acids. Germline assignment: CDR1 LGHNA and CDR2 YSLEER. CDR3 sequence reads: CASSQEVLTPEQYF. The CDR3 coding sequence is TGCGCCAGCAGCCAAGAGGTTCTAACTCCCGAGCAGTACTTC.

V and J are TRBV6-5 and TRBJ2-3, with a possible D match to TRBD2 (6 bases). The CDR3 covers 12 residues. The germline gives CDR1 MNHEY, CDR2 SVGAGI. V was shortened by 2 bases and J by 8 bases, with 8 bases between the two germline ends. The CDR3 nucleotides read TGTGCCAGCAGTTACGTGGGAGGTACGCAGTATTTT. Encoded protein: CASSYVGGTQYF.

The chain has TRBV3-1 (or the pseudogene TRBV3-2) and TRBJ1-2; D is possibly TRBD1 (5 bases). CDR1 is LGHDT and CDR2 is YNNKEL in the germline V gene (reference sequence). CDR3 length: 16 amino acids. The V gene lost 4 bases and the J gene lost 4 bases, with 19 bases spanning the gap. CDR3 region: CASSPGTGVARYGYTF. The CDR3, as DNA: TGTGCCAGCAGCCCCGGGACGGGGGTTGCCCGCTATGGCTACACCTTC.

The J gene is TRBJ1-5, the V gene TRBV4-2; no definite D call. CDR1 and CDR2 (germline): LGHNA, YNFKEQ. Trimming removed 4 bases at V and 6 bases at J, with 10 bases between. CDR3 length: 13 amino acids. The CDR3 loop reads CASSLGVAQPQHF. For the CDR3, the DNA is TGTGCCAGCAGCCTTGGGGTCGCTCAGCCCCAGCATTTT.

The CDR3 sequence is CASSTDRVRSGYTF. In DNA, the CDR3 is TGTGCCAGCTCAACCGACAGGGTACGGAGTGGCTACACCTTC. The chain uses TRBV18 and TRBJ1-2; 7 positions match TRBD1. The germline V gene has CDR1 KGHSH and CDR2 LQKENI. With V trimmed by 5 bases and J by 7 bases, 10 bases remained unmatched. CDR3 length equals 14 residues.

The V and J genes are TRBV19 and TRBJ1-1; TRBD1 matches at 9 bases. From germline, CDR1 is LNHDA and CDR2 SQIVND (reference sequence). V dropped 8 bases and J dropped 5; count of bases not matched to a gene: 12. This CDR3 is 15 amino acids long. Here the CDR3 reads CASRDRDVFVTEAFF. CDR3 DNA: TGTGCCAGTCGGGACAGGGATGTATTTGTAACTGAAGCTTTCTTT. Drawing the rest from reference TRBV19 and TRBJ1-1, the complete variable domain is DGGITQSPKYLFRKEGQNVTLSCEQNLNHDAMYWYRQDPGQGLRLIYYSQIVNDFQKGDIAEGYSVSREKKESFPLTVTSAQKNPTAFYLCASRDRDVFVTEAFFGQGTRLTVV.

V and J are TRBV6-5 and TRBJ2-1; 9 bases agree with TRBD1. V dropped 10 bases and J dropped 8; count of bases not matched to a gene: 6. The germline gives CDR1 MNHEY, CDR2 SVGAGI. This CDR3 has 12 amino acids. This CDR3 reads CATTDRGDEQFF. In DNA form, the CDR3 reads TGTGCCACCACGGACAGGGGCGATGAGCAGTTCTTC.

The chain uses TRBV29-1 and TRBJ1-1; no definite D call. The germline gives CDR1 SQVTM, CDR2 ANQGSEA. V dropped 7 bases and J dropped 1 base, with 7 bases sitting between them. The CDR3 runs to 11 residues. CDR3 DNA sequence: TGCAGCGCAGCACCGAACACTGAAGCTTTCTTT. Translating gives CSAAPNTEAFF.

The chain links TRBV27 to TRBJ1-4, with D uncertain. The CDR3 is 15 amino acids. Germline CDR1 MNHEY, CDR2 SMNVEV (reference sequence). Trimming took off 0 bases at V and 8 bases at J, with 13 bases between the two ends. This CDR3 reads CASSLSTRGGEKLFF. In nucleotides, the CDR3 is TGTGCCAGCAGTTTATCTACGAGAGGAGGAGAAAAACTGTTTTTT. Using reference TRBV27 and TRBJ1-4 for the parts outside the CDR3, the full variable domain is EAQVTQNPRYLITVTGKKLTVTCSQNMNHEYMSWYRQDPGLGLRQIYYSMNVEVTDKGDVPEGYKVSRKEKRNFPLILESPSPNQTSLYFCASSLSTRGGEKLFFGSGTQLSVL.

The rearrangement uses TRBV5-4 and TRBJ1-1, with 7 nucleotides matching TRBD1. V was pared by 4 bases and J by 3 bases, with 12 bases of the junction left unmatched. The germline gives CDR1 SGHNT, CDR2 YYREEE (reference sequence). CDR3 length equals 16 residues. The CDR3 region has the DNA TGTGCCAGCAGCCGCGGGGCAGGGGGTTTATACACTGAAGCTTTCTTT. Its protein is CASSRGAGGLYTEAFF.